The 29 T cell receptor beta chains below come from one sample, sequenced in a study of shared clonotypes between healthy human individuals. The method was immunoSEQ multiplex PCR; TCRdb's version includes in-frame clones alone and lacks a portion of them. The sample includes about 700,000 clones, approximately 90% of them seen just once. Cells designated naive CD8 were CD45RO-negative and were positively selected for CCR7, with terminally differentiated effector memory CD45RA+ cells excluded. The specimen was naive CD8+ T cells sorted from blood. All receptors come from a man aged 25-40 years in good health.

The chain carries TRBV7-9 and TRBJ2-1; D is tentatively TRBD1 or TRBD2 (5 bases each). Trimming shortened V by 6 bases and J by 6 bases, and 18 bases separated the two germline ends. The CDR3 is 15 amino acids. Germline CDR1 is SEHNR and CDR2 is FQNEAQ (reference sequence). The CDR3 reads CASSSPGPIPNEQFF. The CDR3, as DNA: TGTGCCAGCAGTTCCCCGGGACCGATCCCCAATGAGCAGTTCTTC.

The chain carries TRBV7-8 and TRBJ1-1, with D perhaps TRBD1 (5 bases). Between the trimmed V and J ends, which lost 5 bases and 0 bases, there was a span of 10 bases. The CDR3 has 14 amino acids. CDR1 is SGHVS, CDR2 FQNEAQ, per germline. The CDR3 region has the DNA TGTGCCAGCAGCCCCCCGACAGTGAACACTGAAGCTTTCTTT. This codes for CASSPPTVNTEAFF.

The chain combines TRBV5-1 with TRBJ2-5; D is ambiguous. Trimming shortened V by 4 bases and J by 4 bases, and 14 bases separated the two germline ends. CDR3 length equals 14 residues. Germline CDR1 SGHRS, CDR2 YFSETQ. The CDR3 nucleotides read TGCGCCAGCAGCACCCTGGAGAGACGAGAGACCCAGTACTTC. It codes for CASSTLERRETQYF.

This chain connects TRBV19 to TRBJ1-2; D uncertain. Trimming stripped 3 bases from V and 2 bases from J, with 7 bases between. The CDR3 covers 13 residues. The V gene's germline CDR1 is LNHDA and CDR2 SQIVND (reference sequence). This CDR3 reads CASSMSTNYGYTF. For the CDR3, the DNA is TGTGCCAGTAGTATGTCTACCAACTATGGCTACACCTTC.

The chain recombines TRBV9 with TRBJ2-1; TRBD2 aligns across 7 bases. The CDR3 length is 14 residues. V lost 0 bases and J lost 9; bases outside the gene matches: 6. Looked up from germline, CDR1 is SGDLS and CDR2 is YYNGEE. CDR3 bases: TGTGCCAGCAGCGTAGATGCGGGAGATATTGAGCAGTTCTTC. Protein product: CASSVDAGDIEQFF.

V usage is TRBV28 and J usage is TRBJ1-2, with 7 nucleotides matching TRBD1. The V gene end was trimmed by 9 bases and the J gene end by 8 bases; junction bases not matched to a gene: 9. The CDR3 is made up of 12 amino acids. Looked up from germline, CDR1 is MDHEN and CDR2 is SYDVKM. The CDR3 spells CARKDRAGGYTF. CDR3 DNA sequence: TGTGCCAGGAAAGACAGGGCCGGAGGCTACACCTTC.

CDR3 in DNA: TGCGCCAGCAGCCCGACAGGGGCTAGCAATCAGCCCCAGCATTTT. Encoded protein: CASSPTGASNQPQHF. The chain has TRBV5-1 and TRBJ1-5; TRBD1 matches at 8 bases. This CDR3 is 15 amino acids long. The J segment lost 0 bases and the V segment lost 4 bases, leaving 3 bases of the junction unmatched. Germline V gene sequence: CDR1 SGHRS, CDR2 YFSETQ.

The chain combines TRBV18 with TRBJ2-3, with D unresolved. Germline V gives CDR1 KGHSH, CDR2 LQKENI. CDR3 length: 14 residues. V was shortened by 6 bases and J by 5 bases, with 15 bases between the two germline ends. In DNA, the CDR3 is TGTGCCAGCTCCACTGAGCCGGCTGAAGATACGCAGTATTTT. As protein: CASSTEPAEDTQYF.

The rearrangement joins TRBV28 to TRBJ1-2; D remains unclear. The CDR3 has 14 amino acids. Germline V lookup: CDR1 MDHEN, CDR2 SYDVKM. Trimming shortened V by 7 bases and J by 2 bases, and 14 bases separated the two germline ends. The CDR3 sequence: CASTPLPGNYGYTF. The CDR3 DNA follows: TGTGCCAGCACCCCCTTGCCAGGCAACTATGGCTACACCTTC.

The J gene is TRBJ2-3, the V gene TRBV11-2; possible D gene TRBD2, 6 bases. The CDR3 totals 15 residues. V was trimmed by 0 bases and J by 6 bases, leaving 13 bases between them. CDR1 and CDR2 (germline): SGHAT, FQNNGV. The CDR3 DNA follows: TGTGCCAGCAGCTTAGAGACTAGAATAGTTGATACGCAGTATTTT. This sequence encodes CASSLETRIVDTQYF.

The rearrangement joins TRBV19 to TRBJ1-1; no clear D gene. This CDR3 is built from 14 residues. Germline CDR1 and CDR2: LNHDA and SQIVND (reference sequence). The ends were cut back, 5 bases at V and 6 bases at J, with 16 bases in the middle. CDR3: CASSHMWDEAEAFF. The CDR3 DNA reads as TGTGCCAGTAGTCACATGTGGGATGAAGCTGAAGCTTTCTTT.

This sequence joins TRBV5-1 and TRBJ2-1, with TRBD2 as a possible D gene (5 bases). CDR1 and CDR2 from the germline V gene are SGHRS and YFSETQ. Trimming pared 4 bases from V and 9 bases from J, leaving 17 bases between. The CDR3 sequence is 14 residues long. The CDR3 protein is CASSGGLEASEQFF. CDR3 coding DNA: TGCGCCAGCAGCGGCGGACTGGAAGCGAGTGAGCAGTTCTTC.

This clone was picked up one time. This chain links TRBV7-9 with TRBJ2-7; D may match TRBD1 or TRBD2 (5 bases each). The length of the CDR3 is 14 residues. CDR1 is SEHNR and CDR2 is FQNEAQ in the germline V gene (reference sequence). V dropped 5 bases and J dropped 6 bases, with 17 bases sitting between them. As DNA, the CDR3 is TGTGCCAGCAGCCCGAGGGGAGAAGGAAGCGAGCAGTACTTC. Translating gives CASSPRGEGSEQYF.

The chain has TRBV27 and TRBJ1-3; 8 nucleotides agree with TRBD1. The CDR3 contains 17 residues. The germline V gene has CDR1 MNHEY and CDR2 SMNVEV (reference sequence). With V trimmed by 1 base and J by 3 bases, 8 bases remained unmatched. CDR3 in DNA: TGTGCCAGCAGTTTATACGGGGGACAGGAACTTGGAAACACCATATATTTT. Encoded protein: CASSLYGGQELGNTIYF.

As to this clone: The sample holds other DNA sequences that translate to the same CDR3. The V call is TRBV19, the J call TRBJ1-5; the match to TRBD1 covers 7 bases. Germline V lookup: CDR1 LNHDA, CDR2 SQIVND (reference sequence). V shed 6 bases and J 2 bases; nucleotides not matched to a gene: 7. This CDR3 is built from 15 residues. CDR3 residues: CASSRRQGGNQPQHF. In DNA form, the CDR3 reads TGTGCCAGTAGCCGACGACAGGGCGGCAATCAGCCCCAGCATTTT.

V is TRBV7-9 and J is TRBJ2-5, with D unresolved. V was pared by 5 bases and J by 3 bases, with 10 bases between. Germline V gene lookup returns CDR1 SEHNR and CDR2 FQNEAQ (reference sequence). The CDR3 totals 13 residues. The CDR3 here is CASSPPPEETQYF. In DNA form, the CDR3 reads TGTGCCAGCAGCCCGCCCCCCGAAGAGACCCAGTACTTC.

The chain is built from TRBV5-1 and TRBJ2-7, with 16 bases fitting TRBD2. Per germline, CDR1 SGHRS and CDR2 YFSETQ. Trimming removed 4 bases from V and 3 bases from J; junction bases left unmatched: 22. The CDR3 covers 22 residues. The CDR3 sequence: CASSPVGEISQGLAGGNYEQYF. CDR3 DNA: TGCGCCAGCAGCCCCGTAGGGGAGATTTCACAGGGACTAGCGGGAGGGAACTACGAGCAGTACTTC.

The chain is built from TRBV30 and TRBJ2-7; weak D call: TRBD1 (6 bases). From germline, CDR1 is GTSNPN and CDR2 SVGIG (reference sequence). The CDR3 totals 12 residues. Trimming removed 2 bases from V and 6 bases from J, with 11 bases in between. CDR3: CAWSTGNGEQYF. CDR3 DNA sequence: TGTGCCTGGAGTACAGGGAACGGCGAGCAGTACTTC.

This chain's CDR3 is CSVPRDRVYNEQFF. As DNA, the CDR3 is TGCAGCGTGCCGAGGGACAGGGTCTACAATGAGCAGTTCTTC. The chain joins TRBV29-1 to TRBJ2-1, with 9 bases lining up with TRBD1. Germline assignment: CDR1 SQVTM and CDR2 ANQGSEA. This CDR3 has 14 amino acids. J was trimmed by 3 bases and V by 6 bases; bases with no gene match: 6.

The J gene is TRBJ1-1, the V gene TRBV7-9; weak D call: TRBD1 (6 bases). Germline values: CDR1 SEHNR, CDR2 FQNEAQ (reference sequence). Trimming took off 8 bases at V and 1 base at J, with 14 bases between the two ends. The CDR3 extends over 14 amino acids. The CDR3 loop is CASPDSLENTEAFF. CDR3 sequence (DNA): TGTGCCAGCCCGGACAGTTTGGAGAACACTGAAGCTTTCTTT.

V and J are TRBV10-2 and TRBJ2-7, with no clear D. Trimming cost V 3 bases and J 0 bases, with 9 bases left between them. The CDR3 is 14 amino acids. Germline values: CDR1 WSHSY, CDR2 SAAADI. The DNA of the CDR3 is TGCGCCAGCAGTGATGGCGGCAGCTCCTACGAGCAGTACTTC. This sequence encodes CASSDGGSSYEQYF.

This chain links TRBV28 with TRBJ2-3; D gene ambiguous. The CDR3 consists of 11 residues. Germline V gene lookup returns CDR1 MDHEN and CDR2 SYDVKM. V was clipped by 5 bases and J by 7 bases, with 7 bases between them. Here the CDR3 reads CASSPANTQYF. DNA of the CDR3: TGTGCCAGCAGTCCCGCGAATACGCAGTATTTT.

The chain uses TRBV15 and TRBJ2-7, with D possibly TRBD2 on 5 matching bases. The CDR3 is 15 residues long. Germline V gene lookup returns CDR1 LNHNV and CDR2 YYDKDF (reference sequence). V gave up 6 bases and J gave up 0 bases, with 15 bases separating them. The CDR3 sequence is CATSPGRGSSYEQYF. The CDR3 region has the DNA TGTGCCACCAGTCCAGGAAGAGGGAGCTCCTACGAGCAGTACTTC.

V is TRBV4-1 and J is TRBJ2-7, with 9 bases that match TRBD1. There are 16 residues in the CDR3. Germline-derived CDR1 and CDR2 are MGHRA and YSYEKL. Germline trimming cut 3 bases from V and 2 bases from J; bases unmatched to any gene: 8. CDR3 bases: TGCGCCAGCAGCCACCCCCCCGGGACAGGGACCTACGAGCAGTACTTC. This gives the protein CASSHPPGTGTYEQYF.

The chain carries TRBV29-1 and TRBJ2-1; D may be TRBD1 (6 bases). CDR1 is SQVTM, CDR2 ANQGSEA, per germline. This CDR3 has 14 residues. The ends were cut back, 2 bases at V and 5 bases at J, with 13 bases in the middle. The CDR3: CSVEFRGGNNEQFF. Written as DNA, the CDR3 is TGCAGCGTTGAATTTAGAGGGGGTAACAATGAGCAGTTCTTC.

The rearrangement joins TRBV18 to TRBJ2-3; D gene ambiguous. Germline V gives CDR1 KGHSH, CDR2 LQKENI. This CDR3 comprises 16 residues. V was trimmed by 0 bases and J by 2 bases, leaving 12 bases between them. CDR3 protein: CASSPPVPAPTDTQYF. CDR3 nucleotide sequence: TGTGCCAGCTCACCACCGGTCCCAGCCCCCACAGATACGCAGTATTTT.

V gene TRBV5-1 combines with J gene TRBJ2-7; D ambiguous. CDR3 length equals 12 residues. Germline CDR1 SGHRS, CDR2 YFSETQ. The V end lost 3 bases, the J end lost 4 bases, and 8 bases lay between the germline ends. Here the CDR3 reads CASSSDGYEQYF. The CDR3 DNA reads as TGCGCCAGCAGCTCGGACGGATACGAGCAGTACTTC.

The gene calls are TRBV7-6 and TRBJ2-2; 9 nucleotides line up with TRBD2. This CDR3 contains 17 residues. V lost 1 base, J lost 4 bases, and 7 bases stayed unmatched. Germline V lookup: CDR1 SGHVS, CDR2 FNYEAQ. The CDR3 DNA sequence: TGTGCCAGCAGCTTAGAGGTTGCGGGAGGGACCACCGGGGAGCTGTTTTTT. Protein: CASSLEVAGGTTGELFF.

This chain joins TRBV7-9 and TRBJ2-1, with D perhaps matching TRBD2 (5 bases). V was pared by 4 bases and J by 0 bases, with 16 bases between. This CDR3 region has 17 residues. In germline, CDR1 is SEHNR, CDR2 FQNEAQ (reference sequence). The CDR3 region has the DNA TGTGCCAGCAGCTCTCCGCAGCGGAGCCGCTCCTACAATGAGCAGTTCTTC. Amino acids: CASSSPQRSRSYNEQFF. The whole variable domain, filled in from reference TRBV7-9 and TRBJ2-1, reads DTGVSQNPRHKITKRGQNVTFRCDPISEHNRLYWYRQTLGQGPEFLTYFQNEAQLEKSRLLSDRFSAERPKGSFSTLEIQRTEQGDSAMYLCASSSPQRSRSYNEQFFGPGTRLTVL.